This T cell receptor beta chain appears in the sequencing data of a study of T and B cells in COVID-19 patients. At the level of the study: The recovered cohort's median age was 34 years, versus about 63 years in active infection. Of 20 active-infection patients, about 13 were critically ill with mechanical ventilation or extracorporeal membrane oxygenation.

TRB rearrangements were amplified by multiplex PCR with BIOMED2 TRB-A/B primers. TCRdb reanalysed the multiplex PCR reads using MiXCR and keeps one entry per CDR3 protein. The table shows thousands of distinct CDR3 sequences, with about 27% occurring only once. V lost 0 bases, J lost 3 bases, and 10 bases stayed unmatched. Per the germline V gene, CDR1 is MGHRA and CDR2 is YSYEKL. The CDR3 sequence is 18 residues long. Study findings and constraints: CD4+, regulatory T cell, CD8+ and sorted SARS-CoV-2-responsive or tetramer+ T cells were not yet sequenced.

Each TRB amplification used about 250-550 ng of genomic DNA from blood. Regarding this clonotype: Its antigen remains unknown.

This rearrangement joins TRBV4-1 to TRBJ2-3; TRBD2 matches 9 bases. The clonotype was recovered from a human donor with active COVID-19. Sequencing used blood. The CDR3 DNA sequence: TGCGCCAGCAGCCAAGATAAGAGGGGACTAGCAGGGACAGATACGCAGTATTTT. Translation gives CASSQDKRGLAGTDTQYF.